This entry concerns a single T cell receptor beta chain. Its specific antigen is unknown. No clone much larger than this one lies a single base away; base qualities are absent. This sample was included in a study of T cell responses to AZD1222 COVID-19 vaccine (dated by TCRdb to the early 2020s). General notes on the study: Because spike-specific TCR depth and breadth did not differ between the two schedules, AZD1222 recipients who got a second dose at roughly 4 weeks were pooled with those who got a second dose at roughly 12 weeks. TCR sequencing was performed for fewer than 250 trial participants, of whom about 210 were given two doses of AZD1222 and 26 were given two doses of MenACWY control vaccine. Trial participants were enrolled into age subgroups of 18-55, 56-69 and 70-plus years, which contained roughly 150, 30 and 60 TCR-sequenced participants, respectively.

From a lookup of the germline V gene, CDR1 and CDR2 are MGHRA and YSYEKL. V ends up 1 base short and J 1 base short, with an unmatched junction base count of 4. Including cysteine and phenylalanine, the CDR3 has 17 amino acids. The only DNA kept is the CDR3, 51 bases in frame from the first base. Beyond this particular receptor, the publication reports: Nearly half of unique spike-specific TCRs reportedly recognized epitopes outside regions mutated in the B.1.351 and B.1.1.7 variants. The 56-69-year group was small, and its depth increase did not reach significance, likely because of low power. After two AZD1222 doses, both the breadth and the depth of spike-specific TCRs were significantly higher than at day 0 and than in MenACWY recipients. Because no day 14 peak-response samples were available, the repertoires could be characterized only after the peak T cell response. Only five to seven AZD1222 recipients were SARS-CoV-2 seropositive at baseline, limiting conclusions about previously exposed vaccinees. Vaccine-associated CD4 TCRs spanned the whole spike protein, with dominant responses in regions 160-218 and 743-854. Most participants were white British and females outnumbered males, and the authors suggested that clonal diversity may have been underestimated.

The sample's time point label is to be understood as: baseline before first vaccination. Vaccinee samples were obtained from the UK trials COV001 and COV002, which included a single-blind randomized controlled phase 2/3 trial of AZD1222 (ChAdOx1 nCoV-19) in healthy adults. For TCRbeta chain sequencing, PBMC samples from trial participants were taken at day 0 and at day 28 after the second dose. The CDR3 regions of human TCRbeta chains were subjected to immunosequencing. On the authors' methods: Repertoire TCRs were checked for matches against a reference library of SARS-CoV-2-specific TCRs that had been generated using the MIRA antigen-specificity platform. Breadth meant the fraction of unique TCRs that were SARS-CoV-2-associated, whereas depth meant the fraction of total T cells that were SARS-CoV-2-associated. Using the MIRA data, each spike-specific TCR was mapped to the spike region that the TCR reacts to and placed in a CD4 or CD8 class. Log10-transformed breadth and depth values were compared by one-way ANOVA with Sidak's multiple comparisons tests. TCRdb limited this immuneACCESS table to in-frame rearrangements with V and J called. A share of clones is missing; checked studies link under half to unresolved V genes, and the rest is unexplained. V, J and clone size reflect that table, while D and trimming were determined from the DNA. This sample comprises 95,000 to 150,000 clones, 80% to 90% of them detected only once. The top ten clonotypes cover about 8.6% of the sample.

The sample consisted of peripheral blood, taken on day 0 of AZD1222 vaccination. This TCR came from an adult in good health. In this chain, TRBV4-1 is recombined with TRBJ2-2, and TRBD2 aligns with 9 junction nucleotides. Here is the DNA: TGCGCCAGCAGCCAAGGGAGCGGGGGGCAGAACACCGGGGAGCTGTTTTTT. This yields the protein CASSQGSGGQNTGELFF.